This T cell receptor (beta chain) comes out of a study of blood T cells in healthy people across ages (dated by TCRdb to about 2015). For context, the study as a whole: In model experiments, roughly one uniquely barcoded TCR beta cDNA molecule per two T cells was captured by template switching. To avoid experimental bias, donors of different ages were distributed randomly across sequencing lanes. Donors were grouped into four age groups: young (average roughly 15 years), middle-aged (about 38), aged (around 60) and long-lived (approximately 75). Age-related changes in TCR beta repertoire diversity were measured in the study by deep sequencing normalized with unique cDNA molecular identifiers. Using the same blood draw, the study looked at two additional independent replicas of 1 million unique cDNA reads for two donors, one aged 18 to 30 and the other aged 80 or older. The full study reports these points: Since profiling was done on bulk unsorted PBMCs, naive and antigen-experienced compartments could not be conclusively compared. A strong correlation was found between observed TCR beta diversity and the percentage of naive T cells measured by flow cytometry. Estimates of total diversity from one million sequenced T cells were regarded as lower bounds and underestimates. Compared with the aged group, the long-lived group had more naive CD4+ T cells, fewer expanded clones and increased TCR diversity, suggesting age selection. Because the CMV infection status of the donors was unknown, age-related changes in expanded clonotypes may potentially have been confounded. Observed TCR beta diversity per million T cells fell roughly linearly with age, and a significant reduction was already apparent by age around 36.

In the germline V gene (reference sequence), CDR1 corresponds to DFQATT and CDR2 to SNEGSKA. CDR3 length: 12 amino acids, cysteine to phenylalanine. The entry retains the CDR3 DNA only, 36 bases that are in frame from base 1. The approximately 41 donors, aged about 6 to 90 years, were systemically healthy Caucasian individuals from Russia. Roughly 10 milliliters of peripheral blood were collected from each donor into EDTA-treated Vacutainer tubes. PBMCs were isolated by Ficoll-Paque density-gradient centrifugation, with at least 6.5 million obtained per sample. Trizol reagent was used to extract total RNA from PBMCs, with at least 6 micrograms per sample. The percentages of naive CD45RAhigh/CD27high T cells were determined by flow cytometry on a PBMC aliquot from every donor. Preparation of the library involved 5' RACE. TCRdb lists the instrument as Illumina HiSeq 2500. A second PCR of roughly 6 to 11 cycles was run with a J-beta primer mix and a sample-barcoded 5' primer. A template-switch 5' adaptor carrying 12 random nucleotides introduced a unique molecular identifier onto each TCR beta cDNA molecule. Each sample yielded at least 2.5 million CDR3-containing paired-end reads. First-strand cDNA synthesis was performed from all RNA using the Mint cDNA synthesis kit, with priming by a TRBC-specific oligonucleotide. Following uracil-DNA glycosylase treatment, a first 18-cycle PCR with universal primers M1SS and BC2_uni_R was performed on all cDNA. Processing in the source paper ran as follows. For normalization, 1 million high-quality reads, each with a distinct molecular identifier, were randomly selected from each sample. Instead of being binned into consensus sequences, reads that shared molecular identifiers were thrown out. MiTCR, set to a Q25 quality threshold and the strictest error-elimination algorithm, was used for CDR3 identification, clonotype clustering and error correction. A nonparametric unseen species model with Euler transformation was used to estimate lower-bound total TCR beta diversity. TCRdb reprocessed the public reads (quality trimming at Q25 with fastp, clone calling with MiXCR) and kept in-frame beta chains. Rows are combined by CDR3 protein, so each entry shows the most common genes and DNA. The V and J calls were determined by TCRdb, not by the authors. This sample gives fewer than 1.5 million distinct CDR3 sequences in total; 40% to 50% of them show up just once. The top ten clonotypes cover roughly 7.9% of the sample.

This clonotype was seen more than once but under ten times. Its target antigen remains unknown. Base qualities were left out, and no much larger clone turns up one base away. The TCR comes from a woman younger than 30 in good health. The source material was blood. Recombination joined TRBV20-1 with TRBJ2-7, with TRBD2 as a weak D call on 6 bases. The DNA sequence reads TGCAGCGCGAGGGGACTCCGCGACGAGCAGTACTTC. This yields the protein CSARGLRDEQYF.